This note documents a single T cell receptor beta chain sequence. Some clones are missing from TCRdb's copy, which holds only in-frame ones; the method was immunoSEQ multiplex PCR. The sample yields more than 95,000 clones, more than 85% seen once. From germline, CDR1 is SGHAT and CDR2 FQNNGV. The CDR3 sequence is 18 residues long. The V segment lost 4 bases and the J segment 1 base; nucleotides outside the gene matches: 13. The entry originates in a study of T cell responses to AZD1222 COVID-19 vaccine. About the research overall: Recipients boosted at about 4 weeks or about 12 weeks are pooled.

This chain links TRBV11-2 with TRBJ2-5, with TRBD1 matching 9 bases. Specimen: peripheral blood, collected on day 0 of AZD1222 vaccination. This clonotype originated in an adult in good health. The CDR3 coding sequence is TGTGCCAGCAGCTCTATTAGGGGGACAGGGACGTTCCAAGAGACCCAGTACTTC. It translates to CASSSIRGTGTFQETQYF. Full variable domain (remainder filled in from reference TRBV11-2 and TRBJ2-5): EAGVAQSPRYKIIEKRQSVAFWCNPISGHATLYWYQQILGQGPKLLIQFQNNGVVDDSQLPKDRFSAERLKGVDSTLKIQPAKLEDSAVYLCASSSIRGTGTFQETQYFGPGTRLLVL.